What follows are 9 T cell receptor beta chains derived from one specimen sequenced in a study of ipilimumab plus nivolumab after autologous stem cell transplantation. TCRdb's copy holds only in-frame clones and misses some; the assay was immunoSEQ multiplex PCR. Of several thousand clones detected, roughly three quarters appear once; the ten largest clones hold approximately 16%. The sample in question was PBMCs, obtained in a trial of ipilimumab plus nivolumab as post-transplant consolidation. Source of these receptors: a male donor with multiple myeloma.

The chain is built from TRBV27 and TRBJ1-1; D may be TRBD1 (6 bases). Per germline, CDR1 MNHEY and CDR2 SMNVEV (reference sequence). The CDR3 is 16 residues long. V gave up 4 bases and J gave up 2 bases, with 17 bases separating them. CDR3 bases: TGTGCCAGCAGTTCCCATAGGGGGGGAATCAACACTGAAGCTTTCTTT. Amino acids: CASSSHRGGINTEAFF.

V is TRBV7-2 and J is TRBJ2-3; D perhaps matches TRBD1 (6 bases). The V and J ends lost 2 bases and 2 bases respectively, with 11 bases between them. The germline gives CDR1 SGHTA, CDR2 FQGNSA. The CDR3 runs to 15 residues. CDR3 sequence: CASSLSGQPTDTQYF. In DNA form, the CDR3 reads TGTGCCAGCAGCTTATCCGGACAGCCCACAGATACGCAGTATTTT.

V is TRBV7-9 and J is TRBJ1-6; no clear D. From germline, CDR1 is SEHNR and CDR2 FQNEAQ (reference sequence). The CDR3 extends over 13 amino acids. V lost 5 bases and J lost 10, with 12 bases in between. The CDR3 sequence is CASSKGLGSPLHF. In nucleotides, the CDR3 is TGTGCCAGCAGCAAGGGTTTGGGATCACCCCTCCACTTT.

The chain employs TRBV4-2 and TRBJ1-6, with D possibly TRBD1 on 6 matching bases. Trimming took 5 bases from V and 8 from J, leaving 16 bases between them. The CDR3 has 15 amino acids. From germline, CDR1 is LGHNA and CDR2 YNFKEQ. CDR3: CASSKGGRGDSPLHF. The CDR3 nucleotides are TGTGCCAGCAGCAAAGGGGGGCGAGGTGATTCACCCCTCCACTTT.

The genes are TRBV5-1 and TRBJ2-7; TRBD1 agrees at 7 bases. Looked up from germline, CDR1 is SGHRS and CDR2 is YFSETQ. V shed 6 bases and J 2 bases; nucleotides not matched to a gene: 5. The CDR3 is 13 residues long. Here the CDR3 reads CASKPTGPYEQYF. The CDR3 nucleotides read TGCGCCAGCAAACCGACAGGGCCCTACGAGCAGTACTTC.

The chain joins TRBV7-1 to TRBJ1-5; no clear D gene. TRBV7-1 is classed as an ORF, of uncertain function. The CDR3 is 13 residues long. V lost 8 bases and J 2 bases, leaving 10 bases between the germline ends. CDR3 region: CASAHPGNQPQHF. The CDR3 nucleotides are TGTGCCAGCGCACACCCCGGCAATCAGCCCCAGCATTTT.

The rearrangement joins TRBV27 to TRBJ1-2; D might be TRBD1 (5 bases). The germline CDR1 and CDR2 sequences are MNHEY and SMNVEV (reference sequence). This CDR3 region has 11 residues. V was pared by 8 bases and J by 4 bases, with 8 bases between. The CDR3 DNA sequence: TGTGCCAGCTGGGGGGGCTATGGCTACACCTTC. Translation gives CASWGGYGYTF.

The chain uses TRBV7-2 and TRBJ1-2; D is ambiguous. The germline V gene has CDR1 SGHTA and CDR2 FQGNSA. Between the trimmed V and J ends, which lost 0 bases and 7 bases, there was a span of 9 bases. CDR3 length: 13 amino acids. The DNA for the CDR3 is TGTGCCAGCAGCTTAGCAGGGTTAAGTGGCTACACCTTC. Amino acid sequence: CASSLAGLSGYTF. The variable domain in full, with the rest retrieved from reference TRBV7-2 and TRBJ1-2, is GAGVSQSPSNKVTEKGKDVELRCDPISGHTALYWYRQSLGQGLEFLIYFQGNSAPDKSGLPSDRFSAERTGGSVSTLTIQRTQQEDSAVYLCASSLAGLSGYTFGSGTRLTVV.

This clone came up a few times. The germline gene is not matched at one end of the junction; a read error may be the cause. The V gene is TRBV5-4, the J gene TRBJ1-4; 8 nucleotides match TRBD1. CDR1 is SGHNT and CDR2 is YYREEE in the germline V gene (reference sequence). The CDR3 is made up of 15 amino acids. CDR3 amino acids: CASSQVATGAEKLFF. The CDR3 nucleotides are TGCGCCAGCAGCCAAGTGGCGACAGGGGCCGAAAAACTGTTTTTT.